Listed below are T cell receptor beta chains from one sample, sequenced in a study of CD8+ T cells in alopecia areata. TCRdb's copy holds only in-frame clones and misses some; the assay was immunoSEQ multiplex PCR. This repertoire shows about 180,000 clones, 58% found once; its top ten account for approximately 16%. Specimen: CD4+ T cells sorted from blood, collected between weeks 55 and 65, from a patient treated with tofacitinib. The receptor set was obtained from a human donor with alopecia areata. CDR3s include the opening cysteine and the closing phenylalanine or tryptophan. A D gene is named only where the DNA matches it firmly. Rows may omit the clone size; those that give it use once, few, many or a size class.

j_gene,v_gene,d_gene,abundance,CDR3aa,CDR3nt
TRBJ2-3,TRBV30,NA,few,CAWSVRGGRTDTQYF,TGTGCCTGGAGTGTACGAGGAGGGCGCACAGATACGCAGTATTTT
TRBJ1-1,TRBV29-1,TRBD1,NA,CSVDGSQGEKAFF,TGCAGCGTTGATGGGTCGCAGGGGGAGAAAGCTTTCTTT
TRBJ1-6,TRBV25-1,NA,NA,CASSELESPLHF,TGTGCCAGCAGTGAATTGGAGTCACCCCTCCACTTT
TRBJ2-3,TRBV30,TRBD1,NA,CAWSLDRVLNF,TGTGCCTGGAGTCTGGACAGGGTTTTGAATTTT
TRBJ2-7,TRBV30,TRBD1,NA,CAWSRDRASYEQYF,TGTGCCTGGAGTCGCGACAGGGCGTCCTACGAGCAGTACTTC
TRBJ2-3,TRBV29-1,NA,once,CSVGLQGDTQYF,TGCAGCGTTGGGTTGCAGGGTGATACGCAGTATTTT
TRBJ1-1,TRBV6-1,NA,many,CASSELSVNTEAFF,TGTGCCAGCAGTGAACTATCAGTGAACACTGAAGCTTTCTTT
TRBJ1-2,TRBV29-1,NA,NA,CSVEGDLEKNYGYTF,TGCAGCGTTGAAGGTGACCTCGAGAAAAACTATGGCTACACCTTC
TRBJ2-4,TRBV28,NA,NA,CASRGPGVDIQYF,TGTGCCAGCAGGGGACCAGGAGTAGACATTCAGTACTTC
TRBJ1-1,TRBV25-1,NA,few,CASSVLGANTEAFF,TGTGCCAGCAGTGTTCTGGGGGCGAACACTGAAGCTTTCTTT
TRBJ2-2,TRBV25-1,NA,NA,CASSEYQATTGELFF,TGTGCCAGCAGTGAATATCAGGCAACTACCGGGGAGCTGTTTTTT
TRBJ1-4,TRBV6-5,TRBD1,once,CARDGTALQKLFF,TGTGCCAGGGACGGGACAGCGCTTCAAAAACTGTTTTTT
TRBJ2-3,TRBV11-2,NA,NA,CASSLVWGGQADTQYF,TGTGCCAGCAGCCTTGTGTGGGGGGGCCAAGCAGATACGCAGTATTTT
TRBJ1-2,TRBV30,NA,NA,CAWSGAAGGQNYGYTF,TGTGCCTGGAGTGGAGCCGCGGGGGGGCAAAACTATGGCTACACCTTC
TRBJ1-2,TRBV7-8,NA,few,CASSLSQNYGYTF,TGTGCCAGCAGCTTATCCCAAAACTATGGCTACACCTTC
TRBJ2-1,TRBV2,TRBD2,NA,CASRPSSGGQFF,TGTGCCAGCAGGCCCTCTAGCGGGGGACAGTTCTTC
TRBJ1-1,TRBV28,NA,few,CASSKEDTEAFF,TGTGCCAGCAGCAAAGAAGACACTGAAGCTTTCTTT
TRBJ1-1,TRBV23-1,NA,few,CASGYNGMNTEAFF,TGCGCCAGCGGATACAACGGCATGAACACTGAAGCTTTCTTT
TRBJ2-7,TRBV2,TRBD2,NA,CASSEEASGAGSYEQYF,TGTGCCAGCAGTGAGGAGGCTAGCGGGGCCGGCTCCTACGAGCAGTACTTC
TRBJ2-3,TRBV29-1,NA,NA,CSVNLRQDLTDTQYF,TGCAGCGTTAACCTAAGACAAGACCTCACAGATACGCAGTATTTT
TRBJ2-7,TRBV29-1,NA,few,CSVRPGTSQGEQYF,TGCAGCGTTCGTCCCGGGACAAGCCAGGGGGAGCAGTACTTC
TRBJ2-7,TRBV19,TRBD1,NA,CASSPQGAVGSYEQYF,TGTGCCAGTAGTCCACAGGGGGCGGTGGGCTCCTACGAGCAGTACTTC
TRBJ1-2,TRBV19,NA,many,CASSNNFTANYGYTF,TGTGCCAGTAGTAACAACTTCACCGCTAACTATGGCTACACCTTC
TRBJ1-2,TRBV14,NA,NA,CASSQESKKYGSYGYTF,TGTGCCAGCAGCCAAGAATCGAAGAAATATGGCAGCTATGGCTACACCTTC
TRBJ1-6,TRBV7-8,NA,NA,CASSLQTAGNSPLHF,TGTGCCAGCAGCTTGCAAACTGCAGGCAATTCACCCCTCCACTTT
TRBJ2-3,TRBV5-1,NA,NA,CASSLGGPTDTQYF,TGCGCCAGCAGCTTGGGGGGCCCCACAGATACGCAGTATTTT
TRBJ2-5,TRBV4-1,NA,few,CASSPRGLLGGIGETQYF,TGCGCCAGCAGCCCTCGGGGACTGTTGGGGGGTATCGGAGAGACCCAGTACTTC
TRBJ2-1,TRBV29-1,TRBD1,few,CSVAPTGRGNEQFF,TGCAGCGTTGCCCCGACAGGGCGCGGCAATGAGCAGTTCTTC
TRBJ2-7,TRBV6-1,NA,NA,CASSGSSYEQYF,TGTGCCAGCAGTGGCAGTTCCTACGAGCAGTACTTC
TRBJ2-1,TRBV29-1,NA,NA,CSVEEGGRNEQFF,TGCAGCGTTGAAGAGGGGGGTAGGAATGAGCAGTTCTTC
TRBJ2-7,TRBV27,TRBD1,NA,CASKIIGTGGYEQYF,TGTGCCAGCAAGATCATTGGGACAGGGGGCTACGAGCAGTACTTC